There are a few counts of the clone carrying this T cell receptor beta chain. The antigen is not known. This sample was taken from a study of regulatory T cells in long-lasting Graves disease. Across the whole study: Persistent cases were those of Graves' disease that involved over 5 years of antithyroid drugs with positive TSH receptor antibodies. Study-wide results and caveats: The persistent group shared around 3,000 public clonotypes, more than the approximately 880 shared by new patients. Persistent Graves' cases showed lower TCR diversity than newly diagnosed cases. TRBV28 was favored in persistent disease, as were TRBJ1-2 and TRBJ2-5.

Arm-PCR with iRepertoire HTBI primers amplified the CDR3 regions for these TCR beta libraries. TCRdb re-derived calls from the multiplex PCR reads in MiXCR, one entry per CDR3 protein. The sample yields over 350,000 distinct CDR3 sequences, less than 25% seen once. Time point specified: persistent/refractory GD, antithyroid drugs over 5 years with positive TRAb. PBMCs provided the RNA from which the TCR library was made. Trimming pared 0 bases from V and 1 base from J, leaving 12 bases between. CDR1 and CDR2 from the germline V gene are LGHDT and YNNKEL (reference sequence). There are 16 residues in the CDR3.

The genes are TRBV3-1 and TRBJ1-1, with D perhaps TRBD1 (6 bases). This receptor was taken from a female donor with Graves disease. Sequenced material: peripheral blood mononuclear cells (PBMCs), taken when the disease was refractory, from a patient treated with antithyroid drugs. CDR3 protein: CASSQDRGGRNTEAFF. The CDR3 coding sequence is TGTGCCAGCAGCCAAGACAGGGGAGGAAGGAACACTGAAGCTTTCTTT.